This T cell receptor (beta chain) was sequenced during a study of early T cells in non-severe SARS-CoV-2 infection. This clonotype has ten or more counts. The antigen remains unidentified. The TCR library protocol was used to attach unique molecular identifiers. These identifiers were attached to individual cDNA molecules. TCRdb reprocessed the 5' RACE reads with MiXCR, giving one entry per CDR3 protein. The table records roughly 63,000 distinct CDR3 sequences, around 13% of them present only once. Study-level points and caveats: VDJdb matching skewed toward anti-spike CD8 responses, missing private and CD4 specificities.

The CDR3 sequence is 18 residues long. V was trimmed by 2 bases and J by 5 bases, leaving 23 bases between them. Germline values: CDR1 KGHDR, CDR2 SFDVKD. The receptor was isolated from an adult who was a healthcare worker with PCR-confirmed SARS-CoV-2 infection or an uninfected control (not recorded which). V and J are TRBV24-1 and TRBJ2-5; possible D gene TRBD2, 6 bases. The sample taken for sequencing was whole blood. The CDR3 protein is CATSDSPSRSGRRETQYF. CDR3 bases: TGTGCCACCAGTGATTCGCCCTCAAGGTCAGGGAGGCGTGAGACCCAGTACTTC.